Given below is one T cell receptor (beta chain) in context. This sample is part of a study of T cell repertoires in ileal Crohn's disease. Sequenced by immunoSEQ multiplex PCR; TCRdb stores in-frame clones only, minus some. The sample includes about 3,300 clones, more than 80% of them seen just once. Indicated time point: inflamed ileum from the surgical specimen. This CDR3 is 15 amino acids long. The germline CDR1 and CDR2 sequences are KGHSH and LQKENI. V lost 2 bases and J 1 base, leaving 11 bases between the germline ends. Material for sequencing was ileal tissue. The chain uses TRBV18 and TRBJ1-1; maybe TRBD1 (6 bases). The clonotype originates from an adult with Crohn's disease. CDR3 residues: CASSPSAGQNTEAFF. The CDR3 bases are TGTGCCAGCTCACCAAGCGCGGGACAGAACACTGAAGCTTTCTTT.